This T cell receptor beta chain was recovered during a study of siplizumab effects on memory and regulatory T cells. CDR3 length equals 15 residues. The germline gives CDR1 SGHDT, CDR2 YYEEEE. Germline trimming cut 0 bases from V and 0 bases from J; bases unmatched to any gene: 2. The protocol was immunoSEQ multiplex PCR, while the TCRdb copy is restricted to in-frame clones and leaves out a portion. The sample consists of more than 85,000 clones, about 91% of them appearing once. The material sequenced was CD4+ T cells sorted from blood. This chain links TRBV5-6 with TRBJ2-7; 8 bases match TRBD1. This clonotype was sampled from a human donor in good health. Some clones in this sample may be carry-over from other donors' samples. Here the CDR3 reads CASSLVDRVSYEQYF. The CDR3 region has the DNA TGTGCCAGCAGCTTGGTGGACAGGGTCTCCTACGAGCAGTACTTC.